What follows describes a single T cell receptor (beta chain). Its cognate antigen is unknown. This specimen belongs to a study of cytomegalovirus exposure and HLA in healthy donors. V was cut by 8 bases and J by 11 bases, with 21 bases left in between. The CDR3 consists of 13 residues. Per the germline V gene, CDR1 is SNHLY and CDR2 is FYNNEI. The study's findings and limits: In a later analysis, DRB1 alleles had the most associated TCRs; HLA-C alleles the fewest. Later analysis demonstrated an association between a missense DCLRE1C variant and TCR beta V- and J-gene trimming.

This PCR relied on a set of 60 Vbeta primers and 13 Jbeta primers. The table came from immunoSEQ multiplex PCR; TCRdb's copy has only in-frame clones and leaves some out. The table records approximately 120,000 clones, more than 75% of them present only once. The chain links TRBV2 to TRBJ1-1, with D unresolved. The sequence came from a man aged 35-49 years in good health and CMV-seronegative. The specimen was PBMCs. The chain's CDR3 is CASGQAPPVGAFF. In nucleotides, the CDR3 is TGTGCCAGCGGGCAGGCCCCCCCGGTTGGGGCTTTCTTT.